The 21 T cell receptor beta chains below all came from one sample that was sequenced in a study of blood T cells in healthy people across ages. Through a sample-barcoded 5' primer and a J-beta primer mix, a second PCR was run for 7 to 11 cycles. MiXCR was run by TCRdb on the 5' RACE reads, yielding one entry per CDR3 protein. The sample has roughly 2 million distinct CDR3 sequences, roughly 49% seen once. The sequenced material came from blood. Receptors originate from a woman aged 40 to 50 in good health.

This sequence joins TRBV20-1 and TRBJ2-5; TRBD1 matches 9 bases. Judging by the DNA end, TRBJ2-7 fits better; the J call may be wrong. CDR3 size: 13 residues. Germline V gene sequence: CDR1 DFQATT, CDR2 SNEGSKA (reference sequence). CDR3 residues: CSAPPGQGFEQYF. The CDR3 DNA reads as TGCAGTGCTCCTCCGGGACAGGGTTTCGAGCAGTACTTC.

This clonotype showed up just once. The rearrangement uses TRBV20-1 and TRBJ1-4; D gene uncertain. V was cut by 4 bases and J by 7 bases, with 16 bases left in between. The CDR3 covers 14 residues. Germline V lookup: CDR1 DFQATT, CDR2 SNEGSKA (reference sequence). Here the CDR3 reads CSAMGSPGSEKLFF. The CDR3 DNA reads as TGCAGTGCTATGGGGTCCCCCGGGAGTGAAAAACTGTTTTTT.

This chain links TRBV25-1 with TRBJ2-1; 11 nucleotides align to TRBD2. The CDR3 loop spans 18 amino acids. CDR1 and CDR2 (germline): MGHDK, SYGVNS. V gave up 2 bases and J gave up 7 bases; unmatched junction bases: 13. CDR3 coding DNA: TGTGCCAGCAGTGAAGAGCCCGTAGCGGGGGGGCCGTGGAATGAGCAGTTCTTC. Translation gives CASSEEPVAGGPWNEQFF.

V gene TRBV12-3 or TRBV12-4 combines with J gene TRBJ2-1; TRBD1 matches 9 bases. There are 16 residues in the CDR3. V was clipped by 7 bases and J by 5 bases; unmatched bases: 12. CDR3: CASTSYRDRDHNEQFF. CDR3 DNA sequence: TGTGCCAGCACCTCCTACCGGGACAGGGACCACAATGAGCAGTTCTTC.

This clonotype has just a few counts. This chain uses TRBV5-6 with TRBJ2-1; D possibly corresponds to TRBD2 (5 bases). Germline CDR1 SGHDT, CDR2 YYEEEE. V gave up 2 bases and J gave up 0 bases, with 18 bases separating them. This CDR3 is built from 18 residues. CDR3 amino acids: CASSLSLAAASSYNEQFF. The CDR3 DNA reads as TGTGCCAGCAGCTTAAGTCTAGCAGCGGCGAGCTCCTACAATGAGCAGTTCTTC.

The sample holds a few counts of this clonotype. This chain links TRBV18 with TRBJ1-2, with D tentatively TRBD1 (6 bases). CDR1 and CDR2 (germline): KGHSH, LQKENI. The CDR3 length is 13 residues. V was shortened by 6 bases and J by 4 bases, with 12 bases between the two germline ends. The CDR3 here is CASSVRGSYGYTF. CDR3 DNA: TGTGCCAGCTCCGTCAGGGGCAGCTATGGCTACACCTTC. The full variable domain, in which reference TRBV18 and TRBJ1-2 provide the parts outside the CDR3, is NAGVMQNPRHLVRRRGQEARLRCSPMKGHSHVYWYRQLPEEGLKFMVYLQKENIIDESGMPKERFSAEFPKEGPSILRIQQVVRGDSAAYFCASSVRGSYGYTFGSGTRLTVV.

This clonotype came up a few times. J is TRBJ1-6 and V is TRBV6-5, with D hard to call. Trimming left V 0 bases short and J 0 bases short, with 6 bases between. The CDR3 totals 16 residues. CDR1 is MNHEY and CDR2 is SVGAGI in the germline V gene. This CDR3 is CASSYSRSSYNSPLHF. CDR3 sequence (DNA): TGTGCCAGCAGTTACTCGAGGAGCTCCTATAATTCACCCCTCCACTTT.

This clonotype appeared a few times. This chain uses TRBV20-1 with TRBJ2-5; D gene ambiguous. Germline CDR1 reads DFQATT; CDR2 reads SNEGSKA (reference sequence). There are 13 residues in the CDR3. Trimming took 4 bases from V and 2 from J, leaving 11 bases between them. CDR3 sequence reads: CSATKGLQETQYF. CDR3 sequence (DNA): TGCAGTGCTACCAAGGGCCTTCAAGAGACCCAGTACTTC.

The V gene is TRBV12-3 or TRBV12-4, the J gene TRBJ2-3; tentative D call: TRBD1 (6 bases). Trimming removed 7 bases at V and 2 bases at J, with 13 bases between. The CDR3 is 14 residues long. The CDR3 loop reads CASKIGQITDTQYF. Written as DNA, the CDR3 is TGTGCCAGCAAGATAGGACAGATCACAGATACGCAGTATTTT.

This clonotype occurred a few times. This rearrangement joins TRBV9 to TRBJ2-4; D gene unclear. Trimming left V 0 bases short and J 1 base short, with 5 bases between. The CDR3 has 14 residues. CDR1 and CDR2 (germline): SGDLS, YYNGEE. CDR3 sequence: CASSVEGAKNIQYF. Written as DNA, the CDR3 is TGTGCCAGCAGCGTAGAGGGCGCCAAAAACATTCAGTACTTC. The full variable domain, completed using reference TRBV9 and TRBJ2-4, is DSGVTQTPKHLITATGQRVTLRCSPRSGDLSVYWYQQSLDQGLQFLIQYYNGEERAKGNILERFSAQQFPDLHSELNLSSLELGDSALYFCASSVEGAKNIQYFGAGTRLSVL.

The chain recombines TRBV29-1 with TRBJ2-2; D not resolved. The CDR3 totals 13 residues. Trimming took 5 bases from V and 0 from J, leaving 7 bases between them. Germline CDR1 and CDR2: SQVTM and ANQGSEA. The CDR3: CSVRAANTGELFF. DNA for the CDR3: TGCAGCGTTCGTGCAGCGAACACCGGGGAGCTGTTTTTT.

CDR3 protein: CASSLSGVDTEAFF. The CDR3 DNA reads TGTGCCAGCAGTTTATCAGGGGTCGACACTGAAGCTTTCTTT. V and J are TRBV28 and TRBJ1-1, with D possibly matching TRBD1 (6 bases). Germline lookup yields CDR1 MDHEN and CDR2 SYDVKM. This CDR3 contains 14 residues. The V and J ends lost 1 base and 3 bases respectively, with 9 bases between them.

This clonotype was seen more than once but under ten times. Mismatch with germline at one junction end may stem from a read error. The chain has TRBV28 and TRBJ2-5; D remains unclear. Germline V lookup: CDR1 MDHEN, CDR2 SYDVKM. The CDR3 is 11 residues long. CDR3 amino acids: CASSLLSRQYF. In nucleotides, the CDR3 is TGTGCTAGCAGTTTATTGTCACGGCAGTACTTC. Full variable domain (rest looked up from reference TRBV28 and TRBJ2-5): DVKVTQSSRYLVKRTGEKVFLECVQDMDHENMFWYRQDPGLGLRLIYFSYDVKMKEKGDIPEGYSVSREKKERFSLILESASTNQTSMYLCASSLLSRQYFGPGTRLLVL.

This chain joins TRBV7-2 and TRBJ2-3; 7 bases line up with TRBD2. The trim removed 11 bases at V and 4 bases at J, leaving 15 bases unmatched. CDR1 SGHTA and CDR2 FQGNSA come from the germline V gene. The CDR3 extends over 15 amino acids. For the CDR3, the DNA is TGTGCCGGCTCCCGGGGCCCACGGGGGGCAGATACGCAGTATTTT. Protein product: CAGSRGPRGADTQYF.

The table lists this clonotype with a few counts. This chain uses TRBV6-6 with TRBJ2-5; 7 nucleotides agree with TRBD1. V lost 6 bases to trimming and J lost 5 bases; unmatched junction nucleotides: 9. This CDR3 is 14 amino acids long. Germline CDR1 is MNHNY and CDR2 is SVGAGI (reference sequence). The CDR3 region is CASRPTGYTETQYF. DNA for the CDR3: TGTGCCAGCAGGCCGACAGGGTACACGGAGACCCAGTACTTC.

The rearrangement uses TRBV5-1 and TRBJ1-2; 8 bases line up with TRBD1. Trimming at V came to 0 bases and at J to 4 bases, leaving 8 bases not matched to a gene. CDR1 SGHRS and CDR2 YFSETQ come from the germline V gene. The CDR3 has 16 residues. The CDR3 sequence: CASSLGSDRGAYGYTF. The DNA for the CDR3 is TGCGCCAGCAGCTTGGGAAGTGACAGGGGAGCCTATGGCTACACCTTC.

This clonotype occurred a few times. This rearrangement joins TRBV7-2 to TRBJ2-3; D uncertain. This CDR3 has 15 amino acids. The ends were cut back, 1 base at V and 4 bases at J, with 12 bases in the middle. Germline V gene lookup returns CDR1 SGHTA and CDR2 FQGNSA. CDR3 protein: CASSLGSGSSDTQYF. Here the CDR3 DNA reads TGTGCCAGCAGCTTAGGGAGTGGGTCATCAGATACGCAGTATTTT. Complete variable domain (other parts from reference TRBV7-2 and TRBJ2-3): GAGVSQSPSNKVTEKGKDVELRCDPISGHTALYWYRQSLGQGLEFLIYFQGNSAPDKSGLPSDRFSAERTGGSVSTLTIQRTQQEDSAVYLCASSLGSGSSDTQYFGPGTRLTVL.

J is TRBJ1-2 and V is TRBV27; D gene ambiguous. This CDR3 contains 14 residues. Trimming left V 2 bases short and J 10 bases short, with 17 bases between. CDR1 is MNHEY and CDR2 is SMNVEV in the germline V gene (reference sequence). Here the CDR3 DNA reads TGTGCCAGCAGTTTAAGGGCGCGATTATGGCCCTACACCTTC. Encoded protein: CASSLRARLWPYTF.

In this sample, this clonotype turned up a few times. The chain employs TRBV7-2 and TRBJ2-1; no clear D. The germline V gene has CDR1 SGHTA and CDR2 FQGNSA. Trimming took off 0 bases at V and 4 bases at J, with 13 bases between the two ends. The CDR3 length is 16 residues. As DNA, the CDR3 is TGTGCCAGCAGCTTAGCCGCCATGGTTCTGTACAATGAGCAGTTCTTC. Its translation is CASSLAAMVLYNEQFF. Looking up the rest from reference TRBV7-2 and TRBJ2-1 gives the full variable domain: GAGVSQSPSNKVTEKGKDVELRCDPISGHTALYWYRQSLGQGLEFLIYFQGNSAPDKSGLPSDRFSAERTGGSVSTLTIQRTQQEDSAVYLCASSLAAMVLYNEQFFGPGTRLTVL.

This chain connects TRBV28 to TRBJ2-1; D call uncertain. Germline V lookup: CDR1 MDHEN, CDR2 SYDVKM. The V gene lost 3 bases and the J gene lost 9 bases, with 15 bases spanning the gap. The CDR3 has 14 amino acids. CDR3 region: CASSFPNLRIEQFF. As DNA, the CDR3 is TGTGCCAGCAGTTTCCCCAACCTGAGAATTGAGCAGTTCTTC.

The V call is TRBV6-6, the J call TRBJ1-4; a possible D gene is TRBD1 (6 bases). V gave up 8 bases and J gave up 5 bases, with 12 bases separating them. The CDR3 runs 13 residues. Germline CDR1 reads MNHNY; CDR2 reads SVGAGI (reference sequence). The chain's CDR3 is CASLGQTNEKLFF. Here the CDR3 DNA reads TGTGCCAGCCTAGGACAGACAAATGAAAAACTGTTTTTT.